The rows below give T cell receptor beta chains drawn from one sample of a study of T cell responses to AZD1222 COVID-19 vaccine. Profiling relied on immunoSEQ multiplex PCR, and the TCRdb table lists in-frame clones only, not all of them. The data show 150,000 or so clones, about 91% seen once. The input for sequencing was peripheral blood, taken on day 0 of AZD1222 vaccination. The receptors derive from an adult in good health. Each CDR3 is given with its conserved first and last residue. The D gene is left open where the match is weak. Not all rows give a size; the values are once, few, many and, for expanded clones, a class.

j_call cdr3_length d_call clone_size v_call cdr3_aa cdr3_nt
TRBJ1-3 15 . . TRBV5-8 CASSTGQISGNTIYF TGTGCCAGCAGCACCGGACAGATCTCTGGAAACACCATATATTTT
TRBJ2-2 13 . once TRBV7-2 CASSPWEFGELFF TGTGCCAGCAGCCCATGGGAATTCGGGGAGCTGTTTTTT
TRBJ2-7 13 . . TRBV24-1 CATSDRWEYEQYF TGTGCCACCAGTGACAGGTGGGAATACGAGCAGTACTTC
TRBJ1-4 14 . . TRBV3-1/TRBV3-2 CASRQAGANEKLFF TGTGCCAGCAGACAGGCCGGGGCTAATGAAAAACTGTTTTTT
TRBJ2-6 11 . . TRBV2 CASSYTEVLTF TGTGCCAGCAGTTACACCGAAGTCCTGACTTTC
TRBJ1-1 12 . once TRBV28 CASSSTGREAFF TGTGCCAGCAGTTCAACAGGGAGGGAAGCTTTCTTT
TRBJ1-1 13 . . TRBV7-2 CASSPGPNTEAFF TGTGCCAGCAGCCCAGGACCGAACACTGAAGCTTTCTTT
TRBJ1-1 15 . few TRBV7-2 CASSLVVIETTEAFF TGTGCCAGCAGCTTAGTAGTTATAGAGACCACTGAAGCTTTCTTT
TRBJ2-7 16 . . TRBV5-1 CASSPTRASSSYEQYF TGCGCCAGCAGCCCTACCCGGGCTTCGAGCTCCTACGAGCAGTACTTC
TRBJ2-3 15 . . TRBV27 CASSLSVAATDTQYF TGTGCCAGCAGTTTATCGGTAGCGGCAACAGATACGCAGTATTTT
TRBJ1-1 16 . . TRBV18 CASSPPVKGVNTEAFF TGTGCCAGCTCACCACCCGTTAAGGGGGTGAACACTGAAGCTTTCTTT
TRBJ1-5 14 . . TRBV28 CASSPYRDNQPQHF TGTGCCAGCAGTCCCTACAGGGATAATCAGCCCCAGCATTTT
TRBJ2-7 11 . . TRBV30 CAWSERHEQYF TGTGCCTGGAGTGAGCGGCACGAGCAGTACTTC
TRBJ1-4 16 TRBD1 . TRBV4-3 CASSHARDRGDEKLFF TGCGCCAGCAGCCATGCCCGGGACAGGGGGGATGAAAAACTGTTTTTT
TRBJ1-1 16 . . TRBV12-5 CASGLVLGQLNTEAFF TGTGCTAGTGGTTTGGTACTCGGACAGCTAAACACTGAAGCTTTCTTT
TRBJ2-7 15 . once TRBV10-3 CAIRRDSVESYEQYF TGTGCCATCAGGCGAGACTCAGTCGAATCCTACGAGCAGTACTTC
TRBJ2-7 17 . . TRBV21-1 CASSNSTGLPSSYEQYF TGTGCCAGCAGCAACAGCACAGGGCTTCCTAGCTCCTACGAGCAGTACTTC
TRBJ1-2 14 . . TRBV29-1 CSVEEGGRSRGYTF TGCAGCGTTGAAGAGGGAGGAAGATCGAGAGGCTACACCTTC
TRBJ2-3 16 . . TRBV11-3 CASSLDSGLTTDTQYF TGTGCCAGCAGCTTAGATTCGGGGCTAACCACAGATACGCAGTATTTT
TRBJ1-2 14 . . TRBV19 CASSIMSTNYGYTF TGTGCCAGTAGTATAATGAGCACTAACTATGGCTACACCTTC
TRBJ2-7 17 TRBD2 . TRBV28 CASIPFGWEGEGYEQYF TGTGCCAGCATTCCTTTCGGTTGGGAGGGTGAGGGTTACGAGCAGTACTTC
TRBJ2-7 14 . . TRBV19 CASSPTRSSYEQYF TGTGCCAGTAGTCCGACCAGGAGCTCCTACGAGCAGTACTTC
TRBJ1-4 15 TRBD1 . TRBV28 CASSPQGAVDEKLFF TGTGCCAGCAGTCCCCAGGGGGCAGTGGATGAAAAACTGTTTTTT
TRBJ2-1 13 . . TRBV6-1 CASSEERRGGQFF TGTGCCAGCAGTGAAGAACGTCGAGGGGGGCAGTTCTTC
TRBJ1-1 17 . . TRBV11-2 CASSLWVLGDRNTEAFF TGTGCCAGCAGCTTGTGGGTCCTAGGGGACCGGAACACTGAAGCTTTCTTT
TRBJ1-2 13 . once TRBV6-5 CASSYSGTYGYTF TGTGCCAGCAGTTACTCGGGGACCTATGGCTACACCTTC
TRBJ2-1 14 . . TRBV5-5 CASSFGGTYNEQFF TGTGCCAGCAGCTTTGGGGGAACCTACAATGAGCAGTTCTTC
TRBJ1-2 13 . . TRBV12-3/TRBV12-4 CASTGTALGGYTF TGTGCCAGCACCGGGACGGCTCTAGGTGGCTACACCTTC
TRBJ1-2 14 TRBD1 . TRBV14 CASSQAQTGNGYTF TGTGCCAGCAGCCAAGCCCAGACAGGGAATGGCTACACCTTC
TRBJ1-1 18 TRBD1 . TRBV5-1 CASSAYRGVRAMNTEAFF TGCGCCAGCAGCGCTTACAGGGGGGTACGGGCTATGAACACTGAAGCTTTCTTT
TRBJ2-3 15 TRBD2 . TRBV6-4 CASSDEGLAGGQKYF TGTGCCAGCAGTGACGAGGGACTAGCGGGGGGGCAGAAGTATTTT
TRBJ2-7 15 . . TRBV9 CASSVDLQGWNEQYF TGTGCCAGCAGCGTCGACCTGCAGGGCTGGAACGAGCAGTACTTC
TRBJ1-1 13 . . TRBV6-5 CASSWGLSKGAFF TGTGCCAGCAGTTGGGGCCTCTCAAAAGGCGCTTTCTTT
TRBJ2-5 14 . . TRBV28 CASKETGAPQTQYF TGTGCCAGCAAAGAGACCGGGGCACCCCAGACCCAGTACTTC
TRBJ1-2 14 . few TRBV2 CASSEEGTPYGYTF TGTGCCAGCAGTGAAGAGGGGACCCCCTATGGCTACACCTTC
TRBJ2-7 16 TRBD1 . TRBV5-6 CASSLTGAGVGDEQYF TGTGCCAGCAGCCTGACAGGGGCCGGGGTCGGGGACGAGCAGTACTTC
TRBJ2-6 15 . few TRBV5-1 CASSLTNTGANVLTF TGCGCCAGCAGCCTGACCAATACTGGGGCCAACGTCCTGACTTTC
TRBJ1-6 14 . . TRBV30 CAWRGSSYNSPLHF TGTGCCTGGAGGGGGAGCTCCTATAATTCACCCCTCCACTTT
TRBJ2-7 15 TRBD1 . TRBV28 CASSSSGTGNYEQYF TGTGCCAGCAGTTCGAGCGGGACAGGGAACTACGAGCAGTACTTC
TRBJ2-3 15 TRBD2 . TRBV6-5 CASRRTSGVTDTQYF TGTGCCAGCAGGAGGACTAGCGGGGTAACAGATACGCAGTATTTT
TRBJ2-2 18 . . TRBV3-1/TRBV3-2 CASSQDQQGGSNTGELFF TGTGCCAGCAGCCAAGATCAGCAGGGGGGATCGAACACCGGGGAGCTGTTTTTT
TRBJ2-7 16 . . TRBV19 CASSIAGVGPNPEQYF TGTGCCAGTAGTATCGCCGGGGTCGGTCCTAATCCCGAGCAGTACTTC